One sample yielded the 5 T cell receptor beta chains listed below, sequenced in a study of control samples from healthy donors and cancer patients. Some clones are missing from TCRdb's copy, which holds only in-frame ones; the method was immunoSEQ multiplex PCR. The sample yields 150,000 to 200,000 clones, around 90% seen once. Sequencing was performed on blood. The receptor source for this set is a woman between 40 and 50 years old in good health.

The CDR3 coding sequence is TGTGCCAGCAGCTTATACGGGTTCGGGGGGACAATTAATATCAATCAGCCCCAGCATTTT. This sequence encodes CASSLYGFGGTININQPQHF. V and J are TRBV7-8 and TRBJ1-5; D might be TRBD1 (6 bases). There are 20 residues in the CDR3. The V gene lost 2 bases and the J gene lost 3 bases, with 26 bases spanning the gap. Germline CDR1 and CDR2: SGHVS and FQNEAQ.

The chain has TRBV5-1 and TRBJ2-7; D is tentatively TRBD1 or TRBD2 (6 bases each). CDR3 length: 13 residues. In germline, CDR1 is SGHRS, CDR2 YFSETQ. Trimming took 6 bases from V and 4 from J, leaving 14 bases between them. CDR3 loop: CASKGEAQYEQYF. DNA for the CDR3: TGCGCCAGCAAGGGGGAGGCGCAATACGAGCAGTACTTC.

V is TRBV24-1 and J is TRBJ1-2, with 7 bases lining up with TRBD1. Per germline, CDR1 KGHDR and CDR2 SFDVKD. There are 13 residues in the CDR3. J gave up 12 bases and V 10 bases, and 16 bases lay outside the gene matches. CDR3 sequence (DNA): TGTGCCACGAGAACAGGGGAAGTTTTGCGCGACACCTTC. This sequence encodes CATRTGEVLRDTF.

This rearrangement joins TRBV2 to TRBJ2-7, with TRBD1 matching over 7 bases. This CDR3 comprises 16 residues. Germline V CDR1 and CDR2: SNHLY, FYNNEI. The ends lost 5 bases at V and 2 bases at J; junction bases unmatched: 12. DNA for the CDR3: TGTGCCAGCAGTTCGACCTTGGACAGGATCCCCTACGAGCAGTACTTC. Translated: CASSSTLDRIPYEQYF.

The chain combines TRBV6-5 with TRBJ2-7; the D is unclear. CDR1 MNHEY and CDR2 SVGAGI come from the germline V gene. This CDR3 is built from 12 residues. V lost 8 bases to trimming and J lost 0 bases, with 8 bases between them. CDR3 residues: CASVAGSYEQYF. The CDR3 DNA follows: TGTGCCAGCGTTGCAGGCTCCTACGAGCAGTACTTC.